A single sample gave rise to the 24 T cell receptor beta chains below, sequenced in a study of regulatory T cells in long-lasting Graves disease. CDR3 regions were amplified by Arm-PCR using iRepertoire HTBI primers to build TCR beta libraries. One entry per CDR3 protein results from TCRdb running MiXCR on the multiplex PCR reads. The table has around 450,000 distinct CDR3 sequences, 20% to 25% seen once. Time point described: persistent/refractory GD, antithyroid drugs over 5 years with positive TRAb. Making the TCR library involved RNA that had been extracted from PBMCs. Specimen: peripheral blood mononuclear cells (PBMCs), collected when the disease was refractory, from a patient treated with antithyroid drugs. These receptors all stem from a female donor with Graves disease.

The V gene is TRBV2, the J gene TRBJ2-5; 7 nucleotides line up with TRBD1. CDR3 length: 16 amino acids. Germline lookup yields CDR1 SNHLY and CDR2 FYNNEI. Trimming at V came to 5 bases and at J to 2 bases, leaving 11 bases not matched to a gene. The CDR3 protein is CASSYSPGRGQETQYF. CDR3 bases: TGTGCCAGCAGTTACTCCCCAGGCAGGGGGCAAGAGACCCAGTACTTC.

The genes are TRBV6-5 and TRBJ1-4, with TRBD1 identical over 7 bases. Looked up from germline, CDR1 is MNHEY and CDR2 is SVGAGI. The junction had 3 bases not matched to a gene; V was cut back by 2 bases and J by 3 bases. CDR3 length equals 15 residues. This CDR3 is CASSYEQGSNEKLFF. In DNA, the CDR3 is TGTGCCAGCAGTTACGAACAGGGGTCTAATGAAAAACTGTTTTTT.

This clonotype was counted at least ten times. The rearrangement joins TRBV28 to TRBJ1-2; no definite D call. From germline, CDR1 is MDHEN and CDR2 SYDVKM. Deletions cut 8 bases from V and 1 base from J, with 11 bases between. The CDR3 is 13 amino acids. The CDR3 region is CASLDGSNYGYTF. In DNA form, the CDR3 reads TGTGCCAGCCTTGACGGAAGTAACTATGGCTACACCTTC.

This clonotype was seen only once. The V and J genes are TRBV6-1 and TRBJ2-2, with 8 bases that match TRBD2. J was trimmed by 4 bases and V by 5 bases; bases with no gene match: 6. The CDR3 covers 15 residues. CDR1 is MNHNS, CDR2 SASEGT, per germline. The CDR3 DNA is TGTGCCAGCAGTCGCTTACTAGCGGCCACCGGGGAGCTGTTTTTT. Its protein product is CASSRLLAATGELFF.

There are a few counts of this clonotype. The rearrangement links TRBV7-6 to TRBJ1-2, with D unclear. The CDR3 consists of 12 residues. V was clipped by 4 bases and J by 10 bases, with 13 bases between them. The germline gives CDR1 SGHVS, CDR2 FNYEAQ. This chain's CDR3 is CASSSPGSYYTF. The CDR3 DNA is TGTGCCAGCAGCTCGCCCGGGTCATACTACACCTTC. The full variable domain, its missing parts supplied by reference TRBV7-6 and TRBJ1-2, is GAGVSQSPRYKVTKRGQDVALRCDPISGHVSLYWYRQALGQGPEFLTYFNYEAQQDKSGLPNDRFSAERPEGSISTLTIQRTEQRDSAMYRCASSSPGSYYTFGSGTRLTVV.

This clonotype was observed a handful of times. The chain couples TRBV7-9 to TRBJ2-7; the D is unclear. The CDR3 covers 14 residues. The germline gives CDR1 SEHNR, CDR2 FQNEAQ (reference sequence). With 4 bases removed from V and 5 bases from J, the gap between germline ends came to 15 bases. The DNA for the CDR3 is TGTGCCAGCAGCTCCATGGGTGGGTCCAACGAGCAGTACTTC. Translation: CASSSMGGSNEQYF. The full variable domain, in which reference TRBV7-9 and TRBJ2-7 provide the parts outside the CDR3, is DTGVSQNPRHKITKRGQNVTFRCDPISEHNRLYWYRQTLGQGPEFLTYFQNEAQLEKSRLLSDRFSAERPKGSFSTLEIQRTEQGDSAMYLCASSSMGGSNEQYFGPGTRLTVT.

There are many counts of this clonotype. The chain recombines TRBV12-3 or TRBV12-4 with TRBJ2-5; D is possibly TRBD1 or TRBD2 (6 bases each). The CDR3 contains 16 residues. V was pared by 6 bases and J by 1 base, with 18 bases between. The CDR3 sequence is CASSSPPRGVQETQYF. The CDR3 bases are TGTGCCAGCAGCAGCCCCCCTAGGGGGGTCCAAGAGACCCAGTACTTC.

The chain recombines TRBV11-2 with TRBJ2-6, with D hard to call. The CDR3 sequence is 14 residues long. V gave up 8 bases and J gave up 3 bases, with 11 bases separating them. CDR1 is SGHAT and CDR2 is FQNNGV in the germline V gene. CDR3 DNA: TGTGCCAGCGAACCCCGTGGTGGGGCCAACGTCCTGACTTTC. Its protein is CASEPRGGANVLTF.

This clonotype was seen once. The chain combines TRBV7-3 with TRBJ2-1; D possibly uses TRBD1 or TRBD2 (6 bases each). In germline, CDR1 is SGHTA, CDR2 FQGTGA. V shed 4 bases and J shed 9 bases, with 19 bases lying between them. The CDR3 has 15 residues. The CDR3 sequence: CASSSNRRGTSEQFF. In DNA, the CDR3 is TGTGCCAGCAGCTCAAACCGCCGCGGGACATCTGAGCAGTTCTTC.

The chain recombines TRBV20-1 with TRBJ1-5; 7 bases line up with TRBD1. V shed 6 bases, J shed 5 bases, and the junction held 10 bases outside the gene matches. The CDR3 is made up of 14 amino acids. In germline, CDR1 is DFQATT, CDR2 SNEGSKA (reference sequence). The CDR3 sequence: CSALTGVGDQPQHF. Here the CDR3 DNA reads TGCAGTGCCCTAACAGGGGTAGGTGATCAGCCCCAGCATTTT.

This clonotype was seen only once. The rearrangement uses TRBV20-1 and TRBJ2-3; D may match TRBD1 or TRBD2 (5 bases each). Germline assignment: CDR1 DFQATT and CDR2 SNEGSKA (reference sequence). The CDR3 is 15 residues long. Trimming pared 2 bases from V and 6 bases from J, leaving 18 bases between. The CDR3: CSARRWDLVGDTQYF. Written as DNA, the CDR3 is TGCAGTGCTAGAAGGTGGGACCTGGTGGGGGATACGCAGTATTTT.

This clonotype was counted at least ten times. V is TRBV28 and J is TRBJ1-2, with 11 nucleotides matching TRBD1. Germline V gives CDR1 MDHEN, CDR2 SYDVKM. This CDR3 has 16 amino acids. Trimming cost V 7 bases and J 2 bases; bases outside gene matches: 9. Here the CDR3 reads CASTPWTGGGNYGYTF. The CDR3 region has the DNA TGTGCCAGCACCCCCTGGACAGGGGGCGGGAACTATGGCTACACCTTC.

This clonotype has a handful of counts. J is TRBJ2-5 and V is TRBV19; the match to TRBD2 covers 15 bases. From germline, CDR1 is LNHDA and CDR2 SQIVND (reference sequence). The CDR3 is 16 amino acids. V shed 3 bases and J 5 bases; nucleotides not matched to a gene: 4. The CDR3 loop reads CASSMGLAGGRETQYF. Written as DNA, the CDR3 is TGTGCCAGTAGTATGGGACTAGCGGGAGGCAGGGAGACCCAGTACTTC.

This clonotype was found many times. The rearrangement links TRBV7-2 to TRBJ2-5, with D possibly being TRBD2 (7 bases). The CDR3 totals 15 residues. The V end was cut by 1 base, the J end by 5 bases, with 14 bases between. CDR1 and CDR2 (germline): SGHTA, FQGNSA. CDR3 DNA sequence: TGTGCCAGCAGCTTAGTGGGGGGGCGGTTGGAGACCCAGTACTTC. It yields the protein CASSLVGGRLETQYF.

This clonotype was recorded at least ten times. J is TRBJ2-7 and V is TRBV6-1; D is undetermined. V was clipped by 6 bases and J by 5 bases, with 11 bases between them. Germline V gene sequence: CDR1 MNHNS, CDR2 SASEGT. The CDR3 consists of 12 residues. The CDR3 protein is CASRGNPDEQYF. DNA of the CDR3: TGTGCCAGCAGAGGGAACCCGGACGAGCAGTACTTC.

In its sample, this clonotype was seen many times. One junction end disagrees with the germline gene, perhaps due to a read error. Here the CDR3 DNA reads TGTGCCAGCAGTTTGGGTCGGGGACTAGTCCTCTTC. Amino acids: CASSLGRGLVLF. The rearrangement uses TRBV28 and TRBJ2-7; the match to TRBD2 covers 8 bases. The germline gives CDR1 MDHEN, CDR2 SYDVKM. This CDR3 region has 12 residues.

This clonotype was seen only a few times. The chain couples TRBV4-2 to TRBJ1-1; a possible D gene is TRBD1 (6 bases). V lost 5 bases to trimming and J lost 4 bases, with 17 bases between them. The germline CDR1 and CDR2 sequences are LGHNA and YNFKEQ. The CDR3 extends over 15 amino acids. CDR3: CASSASTGALTEAFF. CDR3 nucleotides: TGTGCCAGCAGCGCATCCACGGGGGCCCTCACTGAAGCTTTCTTT.

This clonotype was seen a handful of times. The chain carries TRBV20-1 and TRBJ2-5; D is undetermined. The CDR3 extends over 14 amino acids. Trimming removed 4 bases at V and 7 bases at J, with 19 bases between. CDR1 is DFQATT and CDR2 is SNEGSKA in the germline V gene (reference sequence). CDR3 coding DNA: TGCAGTGCTACCCAATTTAAGCTGATGGGGACCCAGTACTTC. It codes for CSATQFKLMGTQYF.

The sample holds many counts of this clonotype. This chain links TRBV28 with TRBJ1-5; maybe TRBD1 (5 bases). This CDR3 is 14 amino acids long. Trimming pared 6 bases from V and 0 bases from J, leaving 9 bases between. CDR1 and CDR2 (germline): MDHEN, SYDVKM. The CDR3 is CASSSGYSNQPQHF. DNA of the CDR3: TGTGCCAGCAGCTCAGGGTATAGCAATCAGCCCCAGCATTTT.

This clonotype was observed a handful of times. The chain links TRBV4-1 to TRBJ2-7, with 8 bases aligning to TRBD2. This CDR3 is 15 amino acids long. Unmatched junction bases numbered 7, after V lost 4 bases and J lost 2 bases. Germline CDR1 is MGHRA and CDR2 is YSYEKL. The CDR3 bases are TGCGCCAGCAGCCCGGGAGGGGCGAGGACCTACGAGCAGTACTTC. The encoded protein is CASSPGGARTYEQYF.

This clonotype was counted ten times or more. The chain is built from TRBV11-2 and TRBJ2-5; tentative D call: TRBD2 (6 bases). The V gene lost 5 bases and the J gene lost 3 bases, with 10 bases spanning the gap. The CDR3 is made up of 13 amino acids. CDR1 is SGHAT and CDR2 is FQNNGV in the germline V gene. CDR3 sequence reads: CASSPSGEETQYF. The CDR3 bases are TGTGCCAGCAGCCCCTCGGGGGAAGAGACCCAGTACTTC.

The chain employs TRBV15 and TRBJ1-2; D remains unclear. Trimming cost V 0 bases and J 7 bases, with 24 bases left between them. CDR3 length: 18 residues. Per germline, CDR1 LNHNV and CDR2 YYDKDF (reference sequence). The CDR3 coding sequence is TGTGCCACCAGCAGAGATCTTAGTGGACGGGGATCCCCTTTTGGCTACACCTTC. Its translation is CATSRDLSGRGSPFGYTF.

This clonotype was detected a few times. This sequence joins TRBV19 and TRBJ1-1, with TRBD1 matching over 12 bases. Per the germline V gene, CDR1 is LNHDA and CDR2 is SQIVND (reference sequence). Trimming cost V 7 bases and J 3 bases; bases outside gene matches: 12. This CDR3 has 17 amino acids. The CDR3 loop is CASNRRDRGRVDTEAFF. Written as DNA, the CDR3 is TGTGCCAGTAACCGCCGGGACAGGGGGCGGGTGGACACTGAAGCTTTCTTT.

Details on this clonotype: A much larger clone is a single base away; this may be a read error. V is TRBV28 and J is TRBJ1-1, with D uncertain. CDR1 and CDR2 (germline): MDHEN, SYDVKM. The CDR3 runs 15 residues. The CDR3: CVSSPSWGVDTEAFF. The CDR3 DNA is TGTGTCAGCAGCCCATCCTGGGGAGTGGACACTGAAGCTTTCTTT.